The next 31 T cell receptor beta chains were all read from a single sample in a study of T cells in tumors after PD-1 blockade. Measured with immunoSEQ multiplex PCR; TCRdb has only the in-frame clones, and not every one. The data show approximately 59,000 clones, around three quarters seen once. The sequencing here drew on PBMCs, taken before anti-PD-1 treatment. The receptors were sampled from a human donor with basal cell carcinoma.

The CDR3 bases are TGCGCCAGCAGCCAAGACGGTGGCGGGGGGAAAGGAAACACCATATATTTT. It specifies CASSQDGGGGKGNTIYF. The chain is built from TRBV4-1 and TRBJ1-3; D might be TRBD1 (5 bases). The CDR3 runs 17 residues. Trimming pared 0 bases from V and 4 bases from J, leaving 16 bases between. Germline CDR1 is MGHRA and CDR2 is YSYEKL.

This chain joins TRBV7-8 and TRBJ1-6, with 7 bases aligning to TRBD1. The CDR3 loop spans 15 amino acids. The ends lost 5 bases at V and 3 bases at J; junction bases unmatched: 4. Germline V gives CDR1 SGHVS, CDR2 FQNEAQ. The DNA for the CDR3 is TGTGCCAGCAGCGAAGGGACAGACTATAATTCACCCCTCCACTTT. This gives the protein CASSEGTDYNSPLHF. The complete variable domain, with remaining parts taken from reference TRBV7-8 and TRBJ1-6, reads GAGVSQSPRYKVAKRGQDVALRCDPISGHVSLFWYQQALGQGPEFLTYFQNEAQLDKSGLPSDRFFAERPEGSVSTLKIQRTQQEDSAVYLCASSEGTDYNSPLHFGNGTRLTVT.

This chain uses TRBV7-6 with TRBJ2-3; 11 nucleotides agree with TRBD2. The CDR3 runs to 17 residues. V lost 6 bases and J lost 1; bases outside the gene matches: 9. Germline CDR1 is SGHVS and CDR2 is FNYEAQ. CDR3 sequence: CASSPGTSGRGTDTQYF. CDR3 in DNA: TGTGCCAGCAGTCCCGGGACTAGCGGACGGGGCACAGATACGCAGTATTTT. Supplemented by reference TRBV7-6 and TRBJ2-3, the full variable domain reads GAGVSQSPRYKVTKRGQDVALRCDPISGHVSLYWYRQALGQGPEFLTYFNYEAQQDKSGLPNDRFSAERPEGSISTLTIQRTEQRDSAMYRCASSPGTSGRGTDTQYFGPGTRLTVL.

This clone was found a few times. In DNA form, the CDR3 reads TGCGCCAGCACCCGGGGGACTAGCCAAGAGACCCAGTACTTC. Translation: CASTRGTSQETQYF. This chain connects TRBV5-1 to TRBJ2-5, with 8 bases lining up with TRBD2. Germline V gene lookup returns CDR1 SGHRS and CDR2 YFSETQ. Trimming removed 6 bases from V and 1 base from J; junction bases left unmatched: 5. This CDR3 is built from 14 residues.

V is TRBV12-3 or TRBV12-4 and J is TRBJ1-1; no clear D. Trimming removed 1 base from V and 1 base from J, with 4 bases in between. The CDR3 has 13 residues. CDR3 DNA sequence: TGTGCCAGCAGTTTAGGCACGAACACTGAAGCTTTCTTT. Residues: CASSLGTNTEAFF.

This sequence joins TRBV5-1 and TRBJ2-3; 8 bases fit TRBD2. J gave up 2 bases and V 4 bases, and 3 bases lay outside the gene matches. This CDR3 spans 14 amino acids. Germline CDR1 reads SGHRS; CDR2 reads YFSETQ. CDR3 DNA: TGCGCCAGCAGCCCAGGACTAGCCACAGATACGCAGTATTTT. It codes for CASSPGLATDTQYF.

The chain has TRBV10-1 and TRBJ2-5, with 7 bases matching TRBD2. The germline V gene has CDR1 WNHNN and CDR2 SYGVQD (reference sequence). This CDR3 spans 13 amino acids. Losses at the gene ends were 5 bases for V and 6 bases for J; bases not matched to a gene: 6. The CDR3 sequence is CASSSGAGKTQYF. In nucleotides, the CDR3 is TGCGCCAGCAGTAGCGGGGCTGGAAAGACCCAGTACTTC.

The chain employs TRBV5-1 and TRBJ2-7; possible D gene TRBD1, 6 bases. This CDR3 has 15 amino acids. CDR1 and CDR2 from the germline V gene are SGHRS and YFSETQ. V was clipped by 0 bases and J by 7 bases, with 17 bases between them. CDR3 sequence reads: CASSLAGTLEGEQYF. CDR3 in DNA: TGCGCCAGCAGCTTGGCGGGGACACTCGAAGGGGAGCAGTACTTC.

The chain is built from TRBV10-1 and TRBJ1-1, with D unclear. Germline-derived CDR1 and CDR2 are WNHNN and SYGVQD (reference sequence). The V end was cut by 4 bases, the J end by 4 bases, with 16 bases between. The CDR3 sequence is 15 residues long. The CDR3 coding sequence is TGCGCCAGCAGTGCAAGTCGTTGGGGTAGCACTGAAGCTTTCTTT. Protein: CASSASRWGSTEAFF.

This clone was observed a few times. J is TRBJ2-2 and V is TRBV6-6; perhaps TRBD1 as D (6 bases). Germline V lookup: CDR1 MNHNY, CDR2 SVGAGI (reference sequence). Between the trimmed V and J ends, which lost 10 bases and 3 bases, there was a span of 12 bases. There are 13 residues in the CDR3. CDR3 protein: CANRDTDTGELFF. The CDR3 coding sequence is TGTGCCAACCGGGACACCGACACCGGGGAGCTGTTTTTT.

The CDR3 is CASSSGPIYGYTF. DNA for the CDR3: TGTGCCAGCAGCTCTGGTCCGATCTATGGCTACACCTTC. The rearrangement joins TRBV5-6 to TRBJ1-2; D unresolved. CDR3 length equals 13 residues. Trimming took 3 bases from V and 4 from J, leaving 10 bases between them. CDR1 and CDR2 from the germline V gene are SGHDT and YYEEEE.

CDR3 in DNA: TGTGCCAGCTCTCCGGGACAGGGGGCTTTAGGCTACACCTTC. Its protein product is CASSPGQGALGYTF. The rearrangement uses TRBV18 and TRBJ1-2; 12 bases fit TRBD1. After removal of 6 bases from V and 8 bases from J, the junction contained 7 bases not matched to a gene. There are 14 residues in the CDR3. Per germline, CDR1 KGHSH and CDR2 LQKENI.

V and J are TRBV3-1 (or the pseudogene TRBV3-2) and TRBJ2-3; 7 bases match TRBD2. Trimming at V came to 1 base and at J to 6 bases, leaving 7 bases not matched to a gene. The CDR3 extends over 15 amino acids. Germline lookup yields CDR1 LGHDT and CDR2 YNNKEL (reference sequence). Here the CDR3 DNA reads TGTGCCAGCAGCCAAGGGGACTATCAGTCGGATACGCAGTATTTT. This gives the protein CASSQGDYQSDTQYF.

This chain connects TRBV29-1 to TRBJ1-2, with D maybe TRBD1 (5 bases). CDR1 is SQVTM and CDR2 is ANQGSEA in the germline V gene. V was clipped by 4 bases and J by 2 bases, with 8 bases between them. The CDR3 extends over 12 amino acids. This chain's CDR3 is CSVVRDNYGYTF. For the CDR3, the DNA is TGCAGCGTTGTTCGGGACAACTATGGCTACACCTTC.

V usage is TRBV5-1 and J usage is TRBJ1-6; D not certain. Germline CDR1 reads SGHRS; CDR2 reads YFSETQ. Trimming stripped 0 bases from V and 0 bases from J, with 7 bases between. The CDR3 covers 16 residues. In DNA, the CDR3 is TGCGCCAGCAGCTTGGGAGGTAACTCCTATAATTCACCCCTCCACTTT. Its translation is CASSLGGNSYNSPLHF.

This clone was recorded once. This chain links TRBV30 with TRBJ2-2; 7 positions agree with TRBD1. J was trimmed by 7 bases and V by 4 bases; bases with no gene match: 12. This CDR3 region has 15 residues. Germline V lookup: CDR1 GTSNPN, CDR2 SVGIG (reference sequence). This chain's CDR3 is CAWTHKGARGGELFF. The CDR3 nucleotides are TGTGCCTGGACTCACAAGGGGGCCAGGGGCGGGGAGCTGTTTTTT.

This chain links TRBV7-9 with TRBJ1-6; D gene unclear. The length of the CDR3 is 14 residues. CDR1 is SEHNR and CDR2 is FQNEAQ in the germline V gene (reference sequence). Deletions cut 1 base from V and 6 bases from J, with 7 bases between. This CDR3 is CASSLESVNSPLHF. The CDR3 DNA is TGTGCCAGCAGCTTAGAAAGTGTTAATTCACCCCTCCACTTT.

The J gene is TRBJ1-2, the V gene TRBV7-9; no reliable D call. Trimming took 5 bases from V and 7 from J, leaving 17 bases between them. The CDR3 length is 14 residues. Germline values: CDR1 SEHNR, CDR2 FQNEAQ (reference sequence). In nucleotides, the CDR3 is TGTGCCAGCAGCCCACGGGGTCTCTTTGGTGGCTACACCTTC. It translates to CASSPRGLFGGYTF.

The rearrangement joins TRBV2 to TRBJ2-7; the match to TRBD2 covers 7 bases. From germline, CDR1 is SNHLY and CDR2 FYNNEI. The CDR3 consists of 13 residues. V gave up 7 bases and J gave up 7 bases; unmatched junction bases: 10. The CDR3 region is CASTRVLGGEQYF. The CDR3 DNA reads as TGTGCCAGCACCCGGGTCTTGGGGGGGGAGCAGTACTTC.

This clone showed up just a few times. The genes are TRBV7-8 and TRBJ1-1; the D is unclear. V was shortened by 1 base and J by 1 base, with 10 bases between the two germline ends. There are 15 residues in the CDR3. Germline assignment: CDR1 SGHVS and CDR2 FQNEAQ. The CDR3 sequence is CASSLGVAENTEAFF. The CDR3 DNA follows: TGTGCCAGCAGCTTAGGGGTAGCGGAGAACACTGAAGCTTTCTTT.

The chain combines TRBV7-8 with TRBJ1-6; 7 bases agree with TRBD1. This CDR3 is 16 amino acids long. The V and J ends lost 5 bases and 8 bases, in that order; junction bases with no gene match: 12. Germline CDR1 is SGHVS and CDR2 is FQNEAQ. CDR3 region: CASSLAKTGRYSPLHF. DNA for the CDR3: TGTGCCAGCAGCCTCGCCAAGACAGGGCGTTATTCACCCCTCCACTTT.

This chain uses TRBV19 with TRBJ2-7; no reliable D call. V shed 1 base and J shed 2 bases, with 12 bases lying between them. The germline gives CDR1 LNHDA, CDR2 SQIVND (reference sequence). This CDR3 is built from 15 residues. In DNA form, the CDR3 reads TGTGCCAGTAGTATAGTAGGCGAGGCGGCCTACGAGCAGTACTTC. Its protein is CASSIVGEAAYEQYF.

The genes are TRBV2 and TRBJ1-4; 7 positions match TRBD1. This CDR3 is 14 amino acids long. The J segment lost 8 bases and the V segment lost 5 bases, leaving 8 bases of the junction unmatched. The germline V gene has CDR1 SNHLY and CDR2 FYNNEI. Here the CDR3 DNA reads TGTGCCAGCAGTAAAAACAGGGGAAAAGAAAAACTGTTTTTT. Protein sequence: CASSKNRGKEKLFF.

This chain links TRBV18 with TRBJ2-1; 11 positions agree with TRBD2. J gave up 4 bases and V 2 bases, and 7 bases lay outside the gene matches. This CDR3 is built from 17 residues. Germline V gives CDR1 KGHSH, CDR2 LQKENI. The CDR3 here is CASSPTLAGGTYNEQFF. In DNA, the CDR3 is TGTGCCAGCTCACCAACGCTAGCGGGGGGTACTTACAATGAGCAGTTCTTC. Combining the CDR3 with reference TRBV18 and TRBJ2-1 gives the whole variable domain NAGVMQNPRHLVRRRGQEARLRCSPMKGHSHVYWYRQLPEEGLKFMVYLQKENIIDESGMPKERFSAEFPKEGPSILRIQQVVRGDSAAYFCASSPTLAGGTYNEQFFGPGTRLTVL.

V and J are TRBV10-3 and TRBJ2-5, with 7 bases matching TRBD1. V dropped 4 bases and J dropped 7; count of bases not matched to a gene: 12. CDR3 length equals 15 residues. The germline gives CDR1 ENHRY, CDR2 SYGVKD. CDR3 in amino acids: CAISAQGLGGGTQYF. The CDR3 DNA follows: TGTGCCATCAGTGCACAGGGGCTCGGAGGTGGGACCCAGTACTTC.

The chain links TRBV7-9 to TRBJ1-1; D ambiguous. Germline CDR1 and CDR2: SEHNR and FQNEAQ (reference sequence). Trimming took 1 base from V and 4 from J, leaving 7 bases between them. This CDR3 comprises 13 residues. The CDR3 coding sequence is TGTGCCAGCAGCTTAGTGGAGGTCACTGAAGCTTTCTTT. It is translated as CASSLVEVTEAFF.

The rearrangement links TRBV5-6 to TRBJ1-2, with unresolved D. Deletions cut 8 bases from V and 1 base from J, with 21 bases between. The V gene's germline CDR1 is SGHDT and CDR2 YYEEEE. CDR3 length: 16 amino acids. The CDR3 is CASIYKGGELNYGYTF. The CDR3 nucleotides are TGTGCCAGTATCTATAAGGGAGGTGAACTTAACTATGGCTACACCTTC.

The chain couples TRBV6-1 to TRBJ2-7, with D unresolved. Germline-derived CDR1 and CDR2 are MNHNS and SASEGT. The CDR3 runs 15 residues. Trimming pared 0 bases from V and 3 bases from J, leaving 12 bases between. The CDR3 region is CASSEASTFGYEQYF. Written as DNA, the CDR3 is TGTGCCAGCAGTGAAGCGTCCACCTTCGGCTACGAGCAGTACTTC.

The chain recombines TRBV2 with TRBJ1-1; D gene ambiguous. The CDR3 spans 13 residues. V lost 1 base, J lost 3 bases, and 6 bases lay in between. Germline CDR1 is SNHLY and CDR2 is FYNNEI. CDR3 sequence reads: CASSEGGYTEAFF. The CDR3 DNA reads TGTGCCAGCAGTGAAGGAGGGTACACTGAAGCTTTCTTT.

This chain joins TRBV5-1 and TRBJ2-7; D gene unclear. Germline loops: CDR1 SGHRS, CDR2 YFSETQ. The germline V and J ends were trimmed by 2 bases and 2 bases, with 8 bases remaining between them. The CDR3 is 13 amino acids. In nucleotides, the CDR3 is TGCGCCAGCAGCTTAGGCCTTCCCTACGAGCAGTACTTC. This encodes CASSLGLPYEQYF.

This clone turned up a few times. The chain joins TRBV6-5 to TRBJ1-1, with TRBD1 matching over 7 bases. CDR1 and CDR2 (germline): MNHEY, SVGAGI. V dropped 6 bases and J dropped 4; count of bases not matched to a gene: 5. The CDR3 totals 13 residues. The DNA of the CDR3 is TGTGCCAGCAGAGAGGGGGCCGGCACTGAAGCTTTCTTT. This sequence encodes CASREGAGTEAFF.